The TCR beta chain under discussion was sequenced for a study of human T cells and chemical hapten exposure. General study points: Following DPC sensitization, TCRs present above 1 in 1000 frequency showed no change.

TCRdb fed the RACE reads into MiXCR, producing one record per CDR3 protein. The table has tens of thousands of distinct CDR3 sequences, 9% to 12% seen once. The CDR3 contains 16 residues. With V trimmed by 5 bases and J by 6 bases, 8 bases remained unmatched. CDR1 and CDR2 (germline): SGHVS, FNYEAQ. This clonotype has more than one count but fewer than ten. Antigen unknown. Regarding time point: patch test 1, 2 weeks after DPC sensitization. Treatment meaning: therapeutic diphenylcyclopropenone sensitization with weekly scalp DPC. This specimen consisted of whole blood, obtained in connection with sensitization to the hapten diphenylcyclopropenone (DPC). The receptor's source is a woman aged 45-65 years with alopecia areata. Some clones in this sample may be carry-over from other donors' samples. V usage is TRBV7-6 and J usage is TRBJ1-6; TRBD1 matches 9 bases. CDR3 coding DNA: TGTGCCAGCAGCCCGTTTGGGGACAGGGTTAATTCACCCCTCCACTTT. Protein sequence: CASSPFGDRVNSPLHF.